This TCR beta chain appears in the sequencing data of a study of T cells in Graves' hyperthyroidism and ophthalmopathy. From RNA transcripts, TCR beta CDR3 regions were amplified. Researchers ran a first-round RT-PCR on the TCR CDR3 using the HTBI primer set. One entry per CDR3 protein, called by TCRdb with MiXCR from the multiplex PCR reads. The repertoire holds hundreds of thousands of distinct CDR3 sequences, with around 14% as singletons. Lactation, pregnancy, other autoimmune disease or uncontrolled infection excluded patients. The CDR3 totals 15 residues. From germline, CDR1 is MRHNA and CDR2 SNTAGT. Deletions cut 0 bases from V and 4 bases from J, with 9 bases between.

The sequencing input was blood. The rearrangement joins TRBV6-4 to TRBJ2-2; D remains unclear. This TCR was sampled from a woman between 18 and 29 years old with Graves' hyperthyroidism. CDR3 sequence reads: CASSDSGSSTGELFF. The CDR3 DNA is TGTGCCAGCAGTGACTCGGGGTCTAGCACCGGGGAGCTGTTTTTT.